These 27 T cell receptor beta chains came from one sample sequenced in a study of blood T cell repertoires in COVID-19 (TCRdb year 2020). Library preparation was by the immunoSEQ multiplex PCR assay. The table comes from immuneACCESS by way of TCRdb, which keeps in-frame sequences with V and J called. Part of the clones is missing from these tables; in studies checked, under half for an unresolved V gene and the rest for unknown reasons. The table for this sample lists some 490,000 clones; about nine tenths of them were counted only once. 8.3% of the sample rests with the top ten. Sequencing input: PBMCs or T cells enriched from blood (not recorded which). These receptors all stem from an older woman who had recovered from COVID-19.

This chain joins TRBV6-1 and TRBJ2-4; D ambiguous. Germline CDR1 MNHNS, CDR2 SASEGT. V shed 3 bases and J shed 0 bases, with 9 bases lying between them. This CDR3 has 15 residues. CDR3 DNA: TGTGCCAGCAGTGACGAGGCCCTAGCCAAAAACATTCAGTACTTC. It codes for CASSDEALAKNIQYF.

This clone has only one observation. The V and J genes are TRBV24-1 and TRBJ1-5, with D possibly being TRBD1 (6 bases). Trimming cost V 5 bases and J 3 bases, with 10 bases left between them. From germline, CDR1 is KGHDR and CDR2 SFDVKD. The CDR3 totals 14 residues. CDR3 sequence (DNA): TGTGCCACCAGTGGAAGACAGGCCAATCAGCCCCAGCATTTT. Its protein is CATSGRQANQPQHF.

For the CDR3, the DNA is TGTGCCAGCAGCCCTAGAGGGGGCGGATTACTAGCCAAAAACATTCAGTACTTC. Its protein product is CASSPRGGGLLAKNIQYF. V gene TRBV7-8 combines with J gene TRBJ2-4, with 7 bases fitting TRBD1. The germline V gene encodes CDR1 SGHVS and CDR2 FQNEAQ. The CDR3 has 18 residues. J lost 0 bases, V lost 5 bases, and 13 bases had no gene match.

V gene TRBV18 combines with J gene TRBJ1-2, with D perhaps matching TRBD1 (6 bases). The length of the CDR3 is 14 residues. The germline gives CDR1 KGHSH, CDR2 LQKENI. The V and J ends lost 4 bases and 7 bases respectively, with 16 bases between them. The chain's CDR3 is CASSLGLQGFGYTF. For the CDR3, the DNA is TGTGCCAGCTCACTCGGATTACAGGGTTTTGGCTACACCTTC.

The rearrangement uses TRBV3-1 (or the pseudogene TRBV3-2) and TRBJ1-5; D possibly corresponds to TRBD1 (5 bases). The CDR3 totals 15 residues. Trimming stripped 4 bases from V and 5 bases from J, with 15 bases between. Germline CDR1 LGHDT, CDR2 YNNKEL (reference sequence). The CDR3, as DNA: TGTGCCAGCAGCCCCACGGGCCAGGGCTATCAGCCCCAGCATTTT. The encoded protein is CASSPTGQGYQPQHF.

The chain has TRBV2 and TRBJ1-5; D uncertain. The CDR3 totals 14 residues. CDR1 SNHLY and CDR2 FYNNEI come from the germline V gene. Trimming stripped 3 bases from V and 1 base from J, with 7 bases between. This CDR3 is CASSEAGSNQPQHF. The CDR3 bases are TGTGCCAGCAGTGAGGCAGGAAGCAATCAGCCCCAGCATTTT.

A word on this clone: Different DNA sequences within this sample yield the same CDR3. V usage is TRBV24-1 and J usage is TRBJ1-1; TRBD1 aligns across 9 bases. V dropped 6 bases and J dropped 5; count of bases not matched to a gene: 3. Germline assignment: CDR1 KGHDR and CDR2 SFDVKD. This CDR3 contains 13 residues. The DNA of the CDR3 is TGTGCCACCAGTAGACAGGGGGGAACTGAAGCTTTCTTT. Encoded protein: CATSRQGGTEAFF.

The rearrangement uses TRBV5-1 and TRBJ2-1; D gene unclear. Germline CDR1 and CDR2: SGHRS and YFSETQ. CDR3 size: 12 residues. Trimming removed 0 bases from V and 7 bases from J, with 5 bases in between. CDR3 residues: CASSLALNEQFF. The DNA for the CDR3 is TGCGCCAGCAGCTTGGCCCTGAATGAGCAGTTCTTC. Together with reference TRBV5-1 and TRBJ2-1, the CDR3 gives the full variable domain: KAGVTQTPRYLIKTRGQQVTLSCSPISGHRSVSWYQQTPGQGLQFLFEYFSETQRNKGNFPGRFSGRQFSNSRSEMNVSTLELGDSALYLCASSLALNEQFFGPGTRLTVL.

This chain's CDR3 is CASAGTGGISYGYTF. The CDR3 bases are TGTGCCAGCGCCGGGACAGGGGGCATCAGCTATGGCTACACCTTC. This rearrangement joins TRBV6-5 to TRBJ1-2, with 12 nucleotides matching TRBD1. With 8 bases clipped from V and 4 bases from J, the junction kept 8 bases outside the gene matches. The CDR3 is made up of 15 amino acids. CDR1 is MNHEY, CDR2 SVGAGI, per germline.

The V call is TRBV29-1, the J call TRBJ1-4; TRBD1 aligns across 7 bases. Losses at the gene ends were 3 bases for V and 12 bases for J; bases not matched to a gene: 10. Looked up from germline, CDR1 is SQVTM and CDR2 is ANQGSEA. This CDR3 spans 13 amino acids. The CDR3 sequence is CSVDHNGGGELFF. For the CDR3, the DNA is TGCAGCGTTGACCACAACGGAGGGGGCGAACTGTTTTTT.

V usage is TRBV28 and J usage is TRBJ2-5; 9 bases line up with TRBD2. Trimming removed 1 base from V and 4 bases from J; junction bases left unmatched: 10. The CDR3 runs 17 residues. Germline CDR1 and CDR2: MDHEN and SYDVKM. The CDR3 loop reads CASSLLGPAGGGETQYF. In DNA, the CDR3 is TGTGCCAGCAGTTTATTAGGCCCAGCGGGGGGAGGAGAGACCCAGTACTTC.

This clone was seen more than once but under ten times. The rearrangement links TRBV28 to TRBJ1-2, with D uncertain. The CDR3 runs 12 residues. The germline gives CDR1 MDHEN, CDR2 SYDVKM. The ends were cut back, 3 bases at V and 1 base at J, with 3 bases in the middle. CDR3 loop: CASSFLNYGYTF. CDR3 DNA: TGTGCCAGCAGTTTCCTTAACTATGGCTACACCTTC.

This clone was observed once. The chain uses TRBV2 and TRBJ1-1, with 10 positions matching TRBD1. CDR3 length equals 14 residues. Trimming took 8 bases from V and 3 from J; bases not matched to a gene: 6. The germline gives CDR1 SNHLY, CDR2 FYNNEI. The CDR3 sequence: CASVRDRGDTEAFF. The CDR3, as DNA: TGTGCCAGCGTCCGGGACAGGGGTGACACTGAAGCTTTCTTT.

The rearrangement joins TRBV6-5 to TRBJ2-3; 9 nucleotides align to TRBD2. Losses at the gene ends were 7 bases for V and 10 bases for J; bases not matched to a gene: 12. The length of the CDR3 is 14 residues. Germline V gene lookup returns CDR1 MNHEY and CDR2 SVGAGI. The CDR3 DNA follows: TGTGCCAGCACTTTAGCGGGGGATCGGTTGGCGCAGTATTTT. Translated, it gives CASTLAGDRLAQYF.

The chain joins TRBV12-5 to TRBJ2-7, with 7 bases lining up with TRBD1. The V and J ends lost 5 bases and 5 bases, in that order; junction bases with no gene match: 3. Germline assignment: CDR1 LGHNT and CDR2 FRNRAP. This CDR3 comprises 12 residues. The CDR3 DNA follows: TGTGCTAGTGGTGACAGGGTTGACGAGCAGTACTTC. This encodes CASGDRVDEQYF.

Details on this clone: The sample contains more than one DNA sequence encoding this CDR3. The chain employs TRBV19 and TRBJ1-2, with TRBD1 matching over 7 bases. From germline, CDR1 is LNHDA and CDR2 SQIVND (reference sequence). V shed 9 bases, J shed 3 bases, and the junction held 7 bases outside the gene matches. The CDR3 sequence is 13 residues long. The CDR3 loop reads CASRDRDYYGYTF. In DNA, the CDR3 is TGTGCCAGCCGGGACAGAGACTACTATGGCTACACCTTC.

This clone occurred many times. Additional DNA sequences in this sample encode the identical CDR3. The rearrangement links TRBV19 to TRBJ1-2, with a tentative D call TRBD1 (5 bases). This CDR3 region has 14 residues. Looked up from germline, CDR1 is LNHDA and CDR2 is SQIVND (reference sequence). V lost 3 bases, J lost 2 bases, and 10 bases lay in between. CDR3: CASSIFGGNYGYTF. The CDR3 bases are TGTGCCAGTAGTATCTTTGGGGGGAACTATGGCTACACCTTC.

The chain has TRBV2 and TRBJ1-2; 9 bases fit TRBD1. This CDR3 spans 18 amino acids. The V and J ends lost 4 bases and 4 bases, in that order; junction bases with no gene match: 16. Per the germline V gene, CDR1 is SNHLY and CDR2 is FYNNEI. CDR3 region: CASSVLRDRAGIGYGYTF. In DNA form, the CDR3 reads TGTGCCAGCAGTGTACTCCGGGACAGGGCAGGGATAGGCTATGGCTACACCTTC.

V is TRBV11-3 and J is TRBJ1-1, with 7 bases aligning to TRBD1. Trimming removed 5 bases from V and 7 bases from J; junction bases left unmatched: 13. The V gene's germline CDR1 is SGHNT and CDR2 YENEEA. The CDR3 runs to 15 residues. The CDR3 loop reads CASSQRPTGRNEAFF. The DNA of the CDR3 is TGTGCCAGCAGCCAGCGCCCGACAGGGAGGAATGAAGCTTTCTTT.

The count of this clone is one. The chain links TRBV21-1 to TRBJ1-3; TRBD1, the table's D call, was not compared with the DNA. TRBV21-1 is noted as a pseudogene. This CDR3 has 14 residues. CDR3 protein: CASSTGVSGNTIYF. In DNA form, the CDR3 reads TGTGCCAGCAGTACAGGAGTCTCTGGAAACACCATATATTTT.

This clone was counted once. The rearrangement joins TRBV30 to TRBJ1-6; the D is unclear. V was shortened by 0 bases and J by 7 bases, with 13 bases between the two germline ends. Germline CDR1 and CDR2: GTSNPN and SVGIG (reference sequence). This CDR3 spans 15 amino acids. Written as DNA, the CDR3 is TGTGCCTGGAGTGTCGGCAGGCAAGTCAATTCACCCCTCCACTTT. Translated, it gives CAWSVGRQVNSPLHF.

The chain is built from TRBV27 and TRBJ2-7, with D perhaps matching TRBD2 (5 bases). The V and J ends lost 10 bases and 2 bases respectively, with 15 bases between them. Looked up from germline, CDR1 is MNHEY and CDR2 is SMNVEV (reference sequence). This CDR3 region has 13 residues. The CDR3 here is CATSGLSAYEQYF. The DNA of the CDR3 is TGTGCCACCTCCGGACTCTCCGCCTACGAGCAGTACTTC.

This chain links TRBV19 with TRBJ2-3; 8 bases are shared with TRBD2. This CDR3 comprises 14 residues. V lost 10 bases and J lost 4; bases outside the gene matches: 10. Germline V CDR1 and CDR2: LNHDA, SQIVND (reference sequence). The CDR3: CATQRTSWADTQYF. CDR3 sequence (DNA): TGTGCCACTCAACGGACTAGCTGGGCAGATACGCAGTATTTT.

V usage is TRBV6-6 and J usage is TRBJ1-1; no clear D gene. The ends were cut back, 6 bases at V and 3 bases at J, with 11 bases in the middle. Germline CDR1 and CDR2: MNHNY and SVGAGI (reference sequence). The CDR3 spans 13 residues. The CDR3 sequence is CASSDKAHTEAFF. CDR3 nucleotides: TGTGCCAGCAGCGACAAGGCTCACACTGAAGCTTTCTTT.

The V call is TRBV2, the J call TRBJ1-1; D gene uncertain. The CDR3 runs to 14 residues. Germline V lookup: CDR1 SNHLY, CDR2 FYNNEI. V was cut by 3 bases and J by 8 bases, with 16 bases left in between. CDR3 coding DNA: TGTGCCAGCAGTGATAAAAGTCGGGTATCGGAAGCTTTCTTT. This gives the protein CASSDKSRVSEAFF.

Only a few counts were recorded for this clone. The gene calls are TRBV2 and TRBJ1-2; D possibly corresponds to TRBD1 (5 bases). V dropped 6 bases and J dropped 4 bases, with 12 bases sitting between them. The CDR3 is 13 residues long. Germline loops: CDR1 SNHLY, CDR2 FYNNEI. As DNA, the CDR3 is TGTGCCAGCAGCATAGGCGGGGGCTATGGCTACACCTTC. This encodes CASSIGGGYGYTF.

In its sample, this clone was seen once. The gene calls are TRBV6-1 and TRBJ2-3; TRBD2 is a possible D gene (6 bases). This CDR3 spans 16 amino acids. The germline CDR1 and CDR2 sequences are MNHNS and SASEGT. Trimming took off 1 base at V and 2 bases at J, with 13 bases between the two ends. CDR3 loop: CASSEGTTPLTDTQYF. The CDR3 coding sequence is TGTGCCAGCAGTGAAGGGACTACGCCACTCACAGATACGCAGTATTTT.